This TCR beta chain was sequenced in a study of T-cell reconstitution after alpha-beta-depleted transplantation in children. Unique molecular identifiers were used to barcode this TCRbeta library. TCRdb reprocessed the PCR reads with MiXCR, giving one entry per CDR3 protein. The sample comprises some 280,000 distinct CDR3 sequences, 9.9% of which are singletons, and roughly a tenth rests with the top ten. J gave up 5 bases and V 7 bases, and 2 bases lay outside the gene matches. This CDR3 contains 13 residues. Material: PBMCs from the stem cell graft donor, obtained from the stem cell graft. The origin of this receptor is a human donor who donated a stem cell graft to a child with SCID. This chain uses TRBV12-3 or TRBV12-4 with TRBJ2-2; the match to TRBD1 covers 9 bases. In DNA form, the CDR3 reads TGTGCCAGCAAGGGACAGGGTACCGGGGAGCTGTTTTTT. Encoded protein: CASKGQGTGELFF.